Presented here are 24 T cell receptor beta chains from one specimen sequenced in a study of blood T cell repertoires in COVID-19. TCRdb's table, derived via immunoSEQ multiplex PCR, lists solely in-frame clones and lacks some. Among 90,000 to 120,000 clones listed, about 87% were seen once. The sample comprised peripheral blood. Receptor source: a man in his fifties or sixties with active or convalescent COVID-19.

The chain uses TRBV19 and TRBJ2-1, with TRBD2 matching 7 bases. Germline-derived CDR1 and CDR2 are LNHDA and SQIVND (reference sequence). The length of the CDR3 is 14 residues. The J segment lost 2 bases and the V segment lost 4 bases, leaving 2 bases of the junction unmatched. The CDR3 nucleotides read TGTGCCAGTAGTACGACTAGCCCCTACAATGAGCAGTTCTTC. Translation: CASSTTSPYNEQFF.

The rearrangement joins TRBV13 to TRBJ2-3, with 8 bases matching TRBD1. The CDR3 totals 15 residues. The ends lost 4 bases at V and 3 bases at J; junction bases unmatched: 6. Germline loops: CDR1 PRHDT, CDR2 FYEKMQ (reference sequence). The CDR3 sequence: CASSSGQGSTDTQYF. DNA for the CDR3: TGTGCCAGCAGCTCCGGACAGGGTAGTACAGATACGCAGTATTTT.

CDR3 sequence (DNA): TGTGCCAGCAGTTTTCGCACTGAAGCTTTCTTT. Its translation is CASSFRTEAFF. V is TRBV28 and J is TRBJ1-1; D is unresolved. CDR3 size: 11 residues. Germline CDR1 and CDR2: MDHEN and SYDVKM. V was trimmed by 3 bases and J by 4 bases, leaving 3 bases between them.

V usage is TRBV19 and J usage is TRBJ2-7, with D tentatively TRBD2 (6 bases). CDR1 is LNHDA, CDR2 SQIVND, per germline (reference sequence). The CDR3 totals 16 residues. V dropped 6 bases and J dropped 4 bases, with 22 bases sitting between them. DNA for the CDR3: TGTGCCAGTAGCTATAACCGGGACTCGGCAGTATACGAGCAGTACTTC. It specifies CASSYNRDSAVYEQYF.

This chain's CDR3 is CASSSDREHDGYTF. The CDR3 bases are TGTGCCAGTAGTTCGGACAGGGAACATGATGGCTACACCTTC. The chain uses TRBV19 and TRBJ1-2; 8 nucleotides line up with TRBD1. Looked up from germline, CDR1 is LNHDA and CDR2 is SQIVND (reference sequence). CDR3 size: 14 residues. J was trimmed by 6 bases and V by 5 bases; bases with no gene match: 8.

J is TRBJ2-7 and V is TRBV6-5, with D maybe TRBD1 (6 bases). The CDR3 loop spans 14 amino acids. With 6 bases removed from V and 3 bases from J, the gap between germline ends came to 15 bases. Germline V gene sequence: CDR1 MNHEY, CDR2 SVGAGI. This CDR3 reads CASSGEGQVYEQYF. In DNA, the CDR3 is TGTGCCAGCAGCGGAGAGGGACAAGTCTACGAGCAGTACTTC.

V and J are TRBV4-1 and TRBJ1-2; unclear D gene. Germline V gene lookup returns CDR1 MGHRA and CDR2 YSYEKL. The V and J ends lost 0 bases and 0 bases respectively, with 14 bases between them. This CDR3 has 17 residues. The CDR3 DNA reads TGCGCCAGCAGCCAAGATCCCTTCCCAGAATCTAACTATGGCTACACCTTC. It translates to CASSQDPFPESNYGYTF.

This clone was seen just once. This chain uses TRBV30 with TRBJ2-3, with TRBD2 as a possible D gene (6 bases). The V gene lost 2 bases and the J gene lost 11 bases, with 11 bases spanning the gap. Germline lookup yields CDR1 GTSNPN and CDR2 SVGIG (reference sequence). The CDR3 covers 11 residues. The CDR3 bases are TGTGCCTGGAGTACGACTAGAGAGCAGTATTTT. It yields the protein CAWSTTREQYF.

V gene TRBV5-1 combines with J gene TRBJ2-2; a possible D gene is TRBD2 (6 bases). Per the germline V gene, CDR1 is SGHRS and CDR2 is YFSETQ. The CDR3 spans 14 residues. The V end was cut by 1 base, the J end by 6 bases, with 10 bases between. In DNA form, the CDR3 reads TGCGCCAGCAGCTTGCTCGGGAGTGCCGGGGAGCTGTTTTTT. Translation: CASSLLGSAGELFF.

V is TRBV7-8 and J is TRBJ1-2; a weak D match, TRBD1 (6 bases). Germline V gene sequence: CDR1 SGHVS, CDR2 FQNEAQ. Deletions cut 5 bases from V and 0 bases from J, with 16 bases between. The CDR3 totals 16 residues. The DNA of the CDR3 is TGTGCCAGCAGCCCAGGAGGGGGGGTAGCTAACTATGGCTACACCTTC. Residues: CASSPGGGVANYGYTF.

This chain connects TRBV28 to TRBJ2-4; weak D call: TRBD2 (5 bases). Germline V lookup: CDR1 MDHEN, CDR2 SYDVKM. CDR3 length equals 14 residues. The V and J ends lost 1 base and 6 bases respectively, with 10 bases between them. The CDR3 region has the DNA TGTGCCAGCAGTTTATACGGGGAAGCAAACATTCAGTACTTC. This encodes CASSLYGEANIQYF.

The chain is built from TRBV7-9 and TRBJ2-4; weak D call: TRBD2 (6 bases). Germline lookup yields CDR1 SEHNR and CDR2 FQNEAQ (reference sequence). Trimming stripped 6 bases from V and 8 bases from J, with 14 bases between. The CDR3 is made up of 13 amino acids. CDR3 bases: TGTGCCAGCAGGGCCGGGAGCAGGGACATTCAGTACTTC. It yields the protein CASRAGSRDIQYF.

The chain combines TRBV19 with TRBJ1-2; D unresolved. In germline, CDR1 is LNHDA, CDR2 SQIVND (reference sequence). Trimming stripped 7 bases from V and 0 bases from J, with 3 bases between. The CDR3 is 11 amino acids. CDR3 sequence: CASTANYGYTF. The DNA for the CDR3 is TGTGCCAGTACAGCTAACTATGGCTACACCTTC.

J is TRBJ2-1 and V is TRBV6-5, with a possible D match to TRBD1 (6 bases). Germline assignment: CDR1 MNHEY and CDR2 SVGAGI. This CDR3 has 13 residues. Trimming stripped 6 bases from V and 6 bases from J, with 12 bases between. The CDR3 region is CASSRTASNEQFF. For the CDR3, the DNA is TGTGCCAGCAGCAGGACAGCCTCCAATGAGCAGTTCTTC.

The gene calls are TRBV5-6 and TRBJ2-7, with 10 positions matching TRBD1. The CDR3 is made up of 14 amino acids. Germline V gene sequence: CDR1 SGHDT, CDR2 YYEEEE. Unmatched junction bases numbered 8, after V lost 5 bases and J lost 6 bases. CDR3 nucleotide sequence: TGTGCCAGCAGGCCCCTCGACAGGGGGCTCGAGCAGTACTTC. Protein product: CASRPLDRGLEQYF.

The chain employs TRBV30 and TRBJ1-4, with unresolved D. From germline, CDR1 is GTSNPN and CDR2 SVGIG (reference sequence). Between the trimmed V and J ends, which lost 2 bases and 9 bases, there was a span of 16 bases. The CDR3 runs to 14 residues. The CDR3 DNA follows: TGTGCCTGGAGTCCCGGGGAAGGATGGCAAAAACTGTTTTTT. Its protein product is CAWSPGEGWQKLFF. Together with reference TRBV30 and TRBJ1-4, the CDR3 gives the full variable domain: SQTIHQWPATLVQPVGSPLSLECTVEGTSNPNLYWYRQAAGRGLQLLFYSVGIGQISSEVPQNLSASRPQDRQFILSSKKLLLSDSGFYLCAWSPGEGWQKLFFGSGTQLSVL.

The chain uses TRBV28 and TRBJ2-7, with D maybe TRBD2 (5 bases). The germline V and J ends were trimmed by 8 bases and 0 bases, with 14 bases remaining between them. This CDR3 is 14 amino acids long. Germline CDR1 MDHEN, CDR2 SYDVKM. This chain's CDR3 is CASGLRRSSYEQYF. The CDR3 bases are TGTGCCAGCGGCCTCAGGAGGAGCTCCTACGAGCAGTACTTC.

The chain joins TRBV20-1 to TRBJ2-1; D is unresolved. Trimming left V 3 bases short and J 6 bases short, with 9 bases between. The CDR3 is 12 residues long. Germline assignment: CDR1 DFQATT and CDR2 SNEGSKA (reference sequence). Here the CDR3 reads CSASPSGNEQFF. In DNA form, the CDR3 reads TGCAGTGCTAGTCCGTCAGGCAATGAGCAGTTCTTC.

The chain employs TRBV19 and TRBJ2-3, with a possible D match to TRBD2 (5 bases). Germline V gene data show CDR1 as LNHDA and CDR2 as SQIVND (reference sequence). The CDR3 has 13 residues. V lost 9 bases, J lost 0 bases, and 10 bases lay in between. The CDR3 here is CARKRSSTDTQYF. The CDR3 bases are TGTGCCAGAAAGCGGTCTAGCACAGATACGCAGTATTTT.

This clone was recorded only once. The chain uses TRBV7-2 and TRBJ2-2; 7 bases are shared with TRBD2. The CDR3 runs to 15 residues. CDR1 and CDR2 from the germline V gene are SGHTA and FQGNSA. With 1 base clipped from V and 4 bases from J, the junction kept 3 bases outside the gene matches. DNA for the CDR3: TGTGCCAGCAGCTTAGTAGGCGGGAGCACCGGGGAGCTGTTTTTT. Translation gives CASSLVGGSTGELFF.

The chain is built from TRBV30 and TRBJ2-1; TRBD2 agrees at 8 bases. J was trimmed by 6 bases and V by 5 bases; bases with no gene match: 9. Germline V gene sequence: CDR1 GTSNPN, CDR2 SVGIG (reference sequence). The length of the CDR3 is 14 residues. The CDR3, as DNA: TGTGCCTGGGTAGCGGGATTAGGCACCAATGAGCAGTTCTTC. It codes for CAWVAGLGTNEQFF.

The J gene is TRBJ2-7, the V gene TRBV6-2 or TRBV6-3, with TRBD1 identical over 7 bases. CDR1 and CDR2 from the germline V gene are MNHEY and SVGEGT. Trimming took 6 bases from V and 7 from J; bases not matched to a gene: 12. The CDR3 is made up of 14 amino acids. CDR3 sequence: CASSTRVTGIEQYF. The CDR3 DNA reads TGTGCCAGCAGCACCCGGGTGACAGGGATTGAGCAGTACTTC.

In this sample, this clone turned up a few times. The chain uses TRBV29-1 and TRBJ2-7, with 9 bases that match TRBD1. V shed 6 bases, J shed 3 bases, and the junction held 12 bases outside the gene matches. The CDR3 has 15 residues. Per germline, CDR1 SQVTM and CDR2 ANQGSEA. CDR3 DNA: TGCAGCGTCAGGCCGACAGGGGGAAACTTCTACGAGCAGTACTTC. As protein: CSVRPTGGNFYEQYF.

The chain links TRBV30 to TRBJ2-7; maybe TRBD2 (5 bases). This CDR3 is 13 amino acids long. Germline V gene data show CDR1 as GTSNPN and CDR2 as SVGIG (reference sequence). With 3 bases removed from V and 5 bases from J, the gap between germline ends came to 14 bases. The CDR3 nucleotides read TGTGCCTGGAGGAGGGCGGCCGAGAACGAGCAGTACTTC. It encodes CAWRRAAENEQYF.